This T cell receptor beta chain was retrieved from a study of shared clonotypes between healthy human individuals. Background on the study: Every donor yielded three CD4 naive, three CD4 memory, two CD8 naive and one CD8 memory plate.

CDR3 size: 17 residues. Trimming at V came to 1 base and at J to 5 bases, leaving 10 bases not matched to a gene. Germline assignment: CDR1 SEHNR and CDR2 FQNEAQ (reference sequence). This clone was seen once. Its antigen is currently unknown. Overall study results and limits: Unshared clonotypes carried lower generation probabilities than those common to all four donors.

TCRdb keeps only in-frame clones here, not all; method: immunoSEQ multiplex PCR. The profile shows around 700,000 clones, roughly 70% of them singletons. The chain joins TRBV7-9 to TRBJ2-1; 8 bases align to TRBD2. The sequence derives from a woman in her 30s in good health. The specimen sequenced was memory CD4+ T cells sorted from blood. Subset of the sample: CD45RA-negative fraction. The CDR3 loop reads CASSLGWRLAGNNEQFF. The CDR3, as DNA: TGTGCCAGCAGCTTAGGTTGGAGGTTAGCGGGGAACAATGAGCAGTTCTTC.